These 2 T cell receptor beta chains were all obtained from the same sample, sequenced in a study of T cell responses to AZD1222 COVID-19 vaccine. The protocol was immunoSEQ multiplex PCR, while the TCRdb copy is restricted to in-frame clones and leaves out a portion. The sample records roughly 170,000 clones, 85% to 95% being singletons. The sample consisted of peripheral blood, taken 28 days after the second AZD1222 dose. Every receptor here comes from an adult who received the AZD1222 COVID-19 vaccine.

About this clone: At the DNA level, this CDR3 is encoded by other sequences in the same sample as well. The chain recombines TRBV6-2 or TRBV6-3 with TRBJ2-4, with D perhaps matching TRBD2 (5 bases). Germline-derived CDR1 and CDR2 are MNHEY and SVGEGT. Trimming stripped 2 bases from V and 0 bases from J, with 5 bases between. The CDR3 runs 14 residues. CDR3 loop: CASSYGRAKNIQYF. The CDR3 region has the DNA TGTGCCAGCAGTTACGGGAGAGCCAAAAACATTCAGTACTTC.

The chain joins TRBV7-2 to TRBJ1-5; D is unresolved. V was trimmed by 1 base and J by 7 bases, leaving 8 bases between them. Germline CDR1 reads SGHTA; CDR2 reads FQGNSA. The CDR3 spans 13 residues. The CDR3 DNA is TGTGCCAGCAGCTTAGGTGGGAAGCAGCCCCAGCATTTT. Its translation is CASSLGGKQPQHF.